Following are 13 T cell receptor beta chains from one sample sequenced in a study of blood T cell repertoires in COVID-19. Assay used: immunoSEQ multiplex PCR; TCRdb lists only in-frame clones, some missing. The table has over 85,000 clones, roughly 86% seen once. Specimen: peripheral blood. Receptors originate from a man between 50 and 59 years old with active or convalescent COVID-19.

The V call is TRBV6-5, the J call TRBJ2-7, with D possibly matching TRBD1 (5 bases). Germline CDR1 MNHEY, CDR2 SVGAGI. This CDR3 region has 12 residues. With 5 bases removed from V and 4 bases from J, the gap between germline ends came to 9 bases. Written as DNA, the CDR3 is TGTGCCAGCAGTAACAGACAGTACGAGCAGTACTTC. It is translated as CASSNRQYEQYF.

The chain couples TRBV21-1 to TRBJ1-1; the table's TRBD1 call for D was not verified on the DNA. TRBV21-1 is tagged as a pseudogene. The CDR3 is 15 amino acids. DNA for the CDR3: TGTGCCAGCAGCTCCCGTAGGCTCCGGGACAGGGAAGCTTTCTTT. It encodes CASSSRRLRDREAFF.

The J gene is TRBJ1-6, the V gene TRBV6-4, with TRBD1 identical over 8 bases. CDR3 length equals 15 residues. The trim removed 3 bases at V and 10 bases at J, leaving 8 bases unmatched. The germline V gene encodes CDR1 MRHNA and CDR2 SNTAGT. The CDR3 sequence is CASSEGTGPGSPLHF. The CDR3 nucleotides are TGTGCCAGCAGTGAGGGGACAGGCCCTGGGTCACCCCTCCACTTT.

This clone appeared once. V and J are TRBV7-8 and TRBJ1-2; 7 bases are a match to TRBD1. The J segment lost 2 bases and the V segment lost 5 bases, leaving 5 bases of the junction unmatched. This CDR3 is 14 amino acids long. CDR1 and CDR2 (germline): SGHVS, FQNEAQ. This CDR3 is CASSRGTVNYGYTF. In nucleotides, the CDR3 is TGTGCCAGCAGCCGAGGGACAGTGAACTATGGCTACACCTTC. Looking up the rest from reference TRBV7-8 and TRBJ1-2 gives the full variable domain: GAGVSQSPRYKVAKRGQDVALRCDPISGHVSLFWYQQALGQGPEFLTYFQNEAQLDKSGLPSDRFFAERPEGSVSTLKIQRTQQEDSAVYLCASSRGTVNYGYTFGSGTRLTVV.

This chain links TRBV2 with TRBJ2-3; 11 bases align to TRBD2. Germline CDR1 and CDR2: SNHLY and FYNNEI. With 5 bases clipped from V and 0 bases from J, the junction kept 7 bases outside the gene matches. The CDR3 is 17 residues long. The CDR3 protein is CASSRWTSGYSTDTQYF. The CDR3 DNA sequence: TGTGCCAGCAGTCGCTGGACTAGCGGGTATAGCACAGATACGCAGTATTTT.

The chain is built from TRBV6-5 and TRBJ2-2, with 8 bases lining up with TRBD1. Germline CDR1 reads MNHEY; CDR2 reads SVGAGI. The CDR3 runs 15 residues. The V gene end was trimmed by 5 bases and the J gene end by 1 base; junction bases not matched to a gene: 3. CDR3 coding DNA: TGTGCCAGCAGTCGACAGGGGATGAACACCGGGGAGCTGTTTTTT. Translation: CASSRQGMNTGELFF.

CDR3 sequence (DNA): TGTGCCAGCAGCTCCACCGGGAGGATGGTACAGCCCCAGCATTTT. Translating it yields CASSSTGRMVQPQHF. The J gene is TRBJ1-5, the V gene TRBV11-3; no definite D call. CDR1 SGHNT and CDR2 YENEEA come from the germline V gene. The CDR3 extends over 15 amino acids. Between the trimmed V and J ends, which lost 4 bases and 7 bases, there was a span of 17 bases.

The chain recombines TRBV5-1 with TRBJ2-5; TRBD1 agrees at 8 bases. This CDR3 region has 14 residues. V was pared by 4 bases and J by 5 bases, with 7 bases of the junction left unmatched. Germline CDR1 SGHRS, CDR2 YFSETQ. The CDR3 coding sequence is TGCGCCAGCAGCCTGACAGGGGTCGGGGAGACCCAGTACTTC. Amino acid sequence: CASSLTGVGETQYF.

This chain connects TRBV19 to TRBJ1-1, with D possibly being TRBD1 (6 bases). Trimming shortened V by 6 bases and J by 4 bases, and 9 bases separated the two germline ends. The CDR3 length is 12 residues. CDR1 LNHDA and CDR2 SQIVND come from the germline V gene (reference sequence). The CDR3 nucleotides are TGTGCCAGTAGAAACAGGGCCACTGAAGCTTTCTTT. Its protein is CASRNRATEAFF.

The gene calls are TRBV15 and TRBJ2-1; TRBD1 might be the D (6 bases). V lost 6 bases to trimming and J lost 0 bases, with 15 bases between them. This CDR3 is 16 amino acids long. In germline, CDR1 is LNHNV, CDR2 YYDKDF (reference sequence). The DNA of the CDR3 is TGTGCCACCAGGGGGGCCGGCCCTAGCTCCTACAATGAGCAGTTCTTC. Amino acid sequence: CATRGAGPSSYNEQFF. Together with reference TRBV15 and TRBJ2-1, the CDR3 gives the full variable domain: DAMVIQNPRYQVTQFGKPVTLSCSQTLNHNVMYWYQQKSSQAPKLLFHYYDKDFNNEADTPDNFQSRRPNTSFCFLDIRSPGLGDTAMYLCATRGAGPSSYNEQFFGPGTRLTVL.

The chain joins TRBV7-2 to TRBJ1-2; D remains unclear. CDR3 length: 14 amino acids. Trimming shortened V by 5 bases and J by 7 bases, and 17 bases separated the two germline ends. Germline V gene sequence: CDR1 SGHTA, CDR2 FQGNSA. Here the CDR3 DNA reads TGTGCCAGCAGCCTTTCCGGGTATCAAAGTGGCTACACCTTC. Translation gives CASSLSGYQSGYTF.

The CDR3 DNA is TGCGCCAGCAGCCAAGATGAGGATTCCGACTATGGCTACACCTTC. Protein sequence: CASSQDEDSDYGYTF. This rearrangement joins TRBV4-1 to TRBJ1-2; D gene ambiguous. V dropped 0 bases and J dropped 3 bases, with 11 bases sitting between them. The CDR3 consists of 15 residues. Germline CDR1 reads MGHRA; CDR2 reads YSYEKL.

V is TRBV19 and J is TRBJ2-3; TRBD2 might be the D (5 bases). Germline CDR1 and CDR2: LNHDA and SQIVND (reference sequence). CDR3 size: 13 residues. V lost 8 bases, J lost 4 bases, and 13 bases lay in between. The CDR3 is CASSGNPPDTQYF. The CDR3 DNA sequence: TGTGCCAGTTCCGGGAACCCCCCAGATACGCAGTATTTT.